Listed here are 8 T cell receptor beta chains from one sample, sequenced in a study of regulatory T cells in long-lasting Graves disease. CDR3-region Arm-PCR and iRepertoire HTBI primers produced the TCR beta libraries. TCRdb ran MiXCR on the multiplex PCR reads and lists one entry per CDR3 protein. Here the sample spans about 350,000 distinct CDR3 sequences, 16% being singletons. Time point reported: newly diagnosed GD, antithyroid drugs for less than 3 months. RNA extracted from PBMCs served as the sequencing template. These data are also associated with another study on T cells in Graves' hyperthyroidism and ophthalmopathy.

The sequencing used peripheral blood mononuclear cells (PBMCs), collected at new diagnosis, from a patient treated with antithyroid drugs. The source is a man aged 40-55 years with Graves disease.

This clonotype was counted many times. The chain is built from TRBV10-1 and TRBJ2-7; the D is unclear. This CDR3 is 14 amino acids long. Germline CDR1 is WNHNN and CDR2 is SYGVQD (reference sequence). Trimming cost V 0 bases and J 5 bases, with 11 bases left between them. CDR3 in DNA: TGCGCCAGCAGTGAGTCTGCTAGTTTTGACGAGCAGTACTTC. It is translated as CASSESASFDEQYF.

A remark on this clonotype: A much larger clone lies one base from this, so it may be a read error. The CDR3 is CSAAGRENSPLHF. For the CDR3, the DNA is TGCAGTGCCGCGGGACGGGAAAATTCACCCCTCCACTTT. This sequence joins TRBV20-1 and TRBJ1-6, with TRBD1 as a possible D gene (5 bases). This CDR3 contains 13 residues. The germline V gene has CDR1 DFQATT and CDR2 SNEGSKA (reference sequence). The V end was cut by 6 bases, the J end by 7 bases, with 13 bases between.

Ten or more counts support this clonotype. This chain links TRBV29-1 with TRBJ2-1, with 10 positions matching TRBD1. The length of the CDR3 is 13 residues. Losses at the gene ends were 7 bases for V and 3 bases for J; bases not matched to a gene: 3. Germline CDR1 SQVTM, CDR2 ANQGSEA. The CDR3 protein is CSAGTGDYNEQFF. CDR3 nucleotide sequence: TGCAGCGCCGGGACAGGGGACTACAATGAGCAGTTCTTC.

A remark on this clonotype: This could be a read error, since a much larger clone is one nucleotide away. The chain is built from TRBV12-3 or TRBV12-4 and TRBJ2-1; D possibly corresponds to TRBD2 (6 bases). V was cut by 5 bases and J by 6 bases, with 14 bases left in between. The CDR3 extends over 14 amino acids. The CDR3 here is CASSPEGRRNEQFF. DNA of the CDR3: TGTGCCAGCAGTCCAGAGGGGAGGCGCAATGAGCAGTTCTTC.

This clonotype was observed a handful of times. This chain links TRBV7-9 with TRBJ1-3; D unclear. The CDR3 is made up of 17 amino acids. Trimming took 4 bases from V and 2 from J, leaving 18 bases between them. Per the germline V gene, CDR1 is SEHNR and CDR2 is FQNEAQ (reference sequence). DNA for the CDR3: TGTGCCAGCAGCTCACCACTGCGGGGTGTGACTGGAAACACCATATATTTT. It translates to CASSSPLRGVTGNTIYF. Variable domain in full (rest from reference TRBV7-9 and TRBJ1-3): DTGVSQNPRHKITKRGQNVTFRCDPISEHNRLYWYRQTLGQGPEFLTYFQNEAQLEKSRLLSDRFSAERPKGSFSTLEIQRTEQGDSAMYLCASSSPLRGVTGNTIYFGEGSWLTVV.

The chain joins TRBV7-2 to TRBJ1-6; no firm D call. The CDR3 runs to 12 residues. Trimming removed 5 bases at V and 14 bases at J, with 13 bases between. Germline V gives CDR1 SGHTA, CDR2 FQGNSA. The CDR3 here is CASSAKLGALHF. The CDR3 bases are TGTGCCAGCAGCGCGAAGCTCGGCGCCCTCCACTTT.

Comment on this clonotype: A much larger clone sits a single nucleotide away, making a read error possible. This sequence joins TRBV11-2 and TRBJ1-4; 10 bases match TRBD1. V lost 8 bases to trimming and J lost 7 bases; unmatched junction nucleotides: 10. The CDR3 covers 15 residues. Germline V gene data show CDR1 as SGHAT and CDR2 as FQNNGV. In DNA form, the CDR3 reads TGTGCCAGCCGCTCCGAGACAGGGGGCTTTGAAAAACTGTTTTTT. Its translation: CASRSETGGFEKLFF.

This clonotype was recorded many times. V gene TRBV30 combines with J gene TRBJ2-5; D not resolved. Germline CDR1 is GTSNPN and CDR2 is SVGIG (reference sequence). The CDR3 loop spans 13 amino acids. V was cut by 1 base and J by 0 bases, with 6 bases left in between. The CDR3 here is CAWSEGYQETQYF. The CDR3 DNA reads as TGTGCCTGGAGTGAGGGTTACCAAGAGACCCAGTACTTC.